This TCR beta chain comes out of a study of spatial heterogeneity in lung cancer. Overall study: Follow-up PBMC samples were sequenced when available, at a median of about two years after resection.

TCRdb reprocessed the 5' RACE reads with MiXCR, giving one entry per CDR3 protein. Found here are around 98,000 distinct CDR3 sequences, 19% of them singletons; the top ten hold just over 20%. The time point denotes: blood at routine non-recurrence follow-up after resection. The TCR comes from a male donor with early-stage non-small cell lung cancer. Sequences were derived from PBMCs, sampled at follow-up.

CDR3 DNA: TGTGCCAGCAGCTTTCAAAGTGGGGCCAACGTCCTGACTTTC. Residues: CASSFQSGANVLTF. The chain is built from TRBV12-3 or TRBV12-4 and TRBJ2-6; no reliable D call. V was pared by 6 bases and J by 3 bases, with 9 bases between. This CDR3 is 14 amino acids long.